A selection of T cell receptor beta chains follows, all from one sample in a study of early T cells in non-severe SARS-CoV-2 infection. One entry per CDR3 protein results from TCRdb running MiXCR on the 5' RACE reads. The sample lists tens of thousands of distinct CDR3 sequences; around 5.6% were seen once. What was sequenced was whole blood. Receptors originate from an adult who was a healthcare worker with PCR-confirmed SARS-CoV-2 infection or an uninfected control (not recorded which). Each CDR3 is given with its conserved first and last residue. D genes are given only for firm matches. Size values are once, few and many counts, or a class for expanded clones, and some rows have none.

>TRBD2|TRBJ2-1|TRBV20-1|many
TGCAGTGCTAGAGTTACGGGGGGACTAGCGGGAGGGGCCAATGAGCAGTTCTTC
CSARVTGGLAGGANEQFF
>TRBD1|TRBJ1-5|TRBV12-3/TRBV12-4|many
TGTGCCAGCAGTTTAACAGGGGAGGTGGATCAGCCCCAGCATTTT
CASSLTGEVDQPQHF
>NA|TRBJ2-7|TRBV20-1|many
TGCAGTGCTAGAGGGGACAACTCCTACGAGCAGTACTTC
CSARGDNSYEQYF
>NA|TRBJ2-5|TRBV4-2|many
TGTGCCAGCAGCCAAGATCTGGAGACCCAGTACTTC
CASSQDLETQYF
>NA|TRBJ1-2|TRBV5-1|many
TGCGCCAGCAGCTCGCTGACAGGATCCGCCTATGGCTACACCTTC
CASSSLTGSAYGYTF
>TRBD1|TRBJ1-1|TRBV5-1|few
TGCGCCAGCAGCAGAGGGACAGGGAACACTGAAGCTTTCTTT
CASSRGTGNTEAFF
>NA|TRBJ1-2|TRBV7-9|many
TGTGCCAGCAGCTTAAATTCCCAGGGCACCTATGGCTACACCTTC
CASSLNSQGTYGYTF
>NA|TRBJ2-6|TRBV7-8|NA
TGTGCCAGCAGCTTAGGGGTACAGTCTGGGGCCAACGTCCTGACTTTC
CASSLGVQSGANVLTF
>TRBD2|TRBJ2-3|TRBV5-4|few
TGTGCCAGCAGCTTGGAACTAGCGGGAGGGCCGATAGATACGCAGTATTTT
CASSLELAGGPIDTQYF
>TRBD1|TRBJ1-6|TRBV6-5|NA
TGTGCCAGCAGTCCCGGACAGGGCAATTCACCCCTCCATTTT
CASSPGQGNSPLHF
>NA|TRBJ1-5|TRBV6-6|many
TGTGCCAGCAGTTACTCGGGGCAAGAGAATCAGCCCCAGCATTTT
CASSYSGQENQPQHF
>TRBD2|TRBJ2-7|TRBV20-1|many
TGCAGTGCTATTACTGGGGGGGTTTACGAGCAGTACTTC
CSAITGGVYEQYF
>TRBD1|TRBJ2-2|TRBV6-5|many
TGTGCCAGCAGTTACCTCCGGGGGACAGGGATGAGGACCGGGGAGCTGTTTTTT
CASSYLRGTGMRTGELFF
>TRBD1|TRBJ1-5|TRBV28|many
TGTGCCAGCAGTTTAGGGACAGGGTCCGGTCAGCCCCAGCATTTT
CASSLGTGSGQPQHF
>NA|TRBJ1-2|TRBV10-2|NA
TGCGCCAGCAGCCGGGACACGAACTATGGCTACACCTTC
CASSRDTNYGYTF
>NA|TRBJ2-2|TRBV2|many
TGTGCCAGTCAGGACGGGAACACCGGGGAGCTGTTTTTT
CASQDGNTGELFF
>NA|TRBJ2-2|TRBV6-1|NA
TGTGCCAGCAGTTTGTCAGTTACTAACACCGGGGAGCTGTTTTTT
CASSLSVTNTGELFF
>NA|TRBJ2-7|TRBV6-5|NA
TGTGCCAGCACTGGCAGTTATTACGAGCAGTACTTC
CASTGSYYEQYF
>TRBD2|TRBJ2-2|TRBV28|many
TGTGCCAGCAGGGAACTAGCGGGGCATCGACTCACCGGGGAGCTGTTTTTT
CASRELAGHRLTGELFF
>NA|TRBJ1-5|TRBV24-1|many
TGTGCCACCAGTGACCCTGGTTCCAATCAGCCCCAGCATTTT
CATSDPGSNQPQHF
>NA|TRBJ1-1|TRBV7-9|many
TGTGCCAGCAGCTTAGCGATAAAGGGGATACCTTTCTTT
CASSLAIKGIPFF
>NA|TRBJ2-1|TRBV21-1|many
TGTGCCAGCAGCAGCCCACAGGGTCCACATGTCGAGCAGTTCTTC
CASSSPQGPHVEQFF
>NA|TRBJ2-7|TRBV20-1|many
TGCAGTGCTGCCGACTGGGGGCGTAGCTCCTACGAGCAGTACTTC
CSAADWGRSSYEQYF
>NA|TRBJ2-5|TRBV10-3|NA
TGTGCCATCAGTGAGTCGCCCTTAGAGACCCAGTACTTC
CAISESPLETQYF
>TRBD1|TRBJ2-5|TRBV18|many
TGTGCCAGCTCACCACTGGACAGGGTGACGGAGACCCAGTACTTC
CASSPLDRVTETQYF
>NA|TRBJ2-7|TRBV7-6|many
TGTGCCAGCAGCTTAGCCATCCCCGGGACGGTACCCCACGAGCAGTACTTC
CASSLAIPGTVPHEQYF
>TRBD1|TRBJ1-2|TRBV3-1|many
TGTGCCAGCAGCTTACGGACAGGGAAGGCTCGTGGCTACACCTTC
CASSLRTGKARGYTF
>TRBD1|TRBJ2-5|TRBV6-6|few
TGTGCCAGCAGGAAGCCTGGGGGACAGACACAAGAGACCCAGTACTTC
CASRKPGGQTQETQYF
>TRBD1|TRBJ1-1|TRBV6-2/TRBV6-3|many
TGTGCCAGCACCCCCTCTATAGGCAGGGGGTACACTGAAGCTTTCTTT
CASTPSIGRGYTEAFF
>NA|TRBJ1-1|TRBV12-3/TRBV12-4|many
TGTGCCAGCAGTTTTCAGGGTATAACTGAAGCTTTCTTT
CASSFQGITEAFF
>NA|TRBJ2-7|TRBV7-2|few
TGTGCCAGCAGCTCCCCGGGGCTAGCCGCCCACGAGCAGTACTTC
CASSSPGLAAHEQYF
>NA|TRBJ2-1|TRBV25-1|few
TGTGCCAGCAGTGAATACCGGGGTCATGAGCAGTTCTTC
CASSEYRGHEQFF
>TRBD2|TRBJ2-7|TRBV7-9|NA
TGTGCCAGCAGCTTCGCGGGAGCCAGTGAGCAGTACTTC
CASSFAGASEQYF
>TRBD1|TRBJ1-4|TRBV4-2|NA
TGTGCCAGCAGCCAACTAGGGGGCTCGGAGGCTAATGAAAAACTGTTTTTT
CASSQLGGSEANEKLFF
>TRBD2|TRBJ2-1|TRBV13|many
TGTGCCAGCAGCAAGACTAGCGCCTCGTCCTACAATGAGCAGTTCTTC
CASSKTSASSYNEQFF
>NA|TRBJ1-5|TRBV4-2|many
TGTGCCAGCAGCCAAGATTTGTCCTTCAATCAGCCCCAGCATTTT
CASSQDLSFNQPQHF
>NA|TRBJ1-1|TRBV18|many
TGTGCCAGCTCACTCCGGGGGCAAAGTTTCATGAACACTGAAGCTTTCTTT
CASSLRGQSFMNTEAFF
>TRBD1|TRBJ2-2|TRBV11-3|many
TGTGCCAGCAGCCCTCGACAGGGTGCCACCGGGGAGCTGTTTTTT
CASSPRQGATGELFF
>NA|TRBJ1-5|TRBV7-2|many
TGTGCCAGCAGCCCCCGTGGACCTCAAAATAGCAATCAGCCCCAGCATTTT
CASSPRGPQNSNQPQHF
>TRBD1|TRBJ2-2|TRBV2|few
TGTGCCAGCAATCCTCTAGGGACAGGGGTCACCGGGGAGCTGTTTTTT
CASNPLGTGVTGELFF
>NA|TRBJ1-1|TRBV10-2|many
TGCGCCAGCAGTGAGTCGACTCGAGTGACTTTCTTT
CASSESTRVTFF
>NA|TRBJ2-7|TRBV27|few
TGTGCCAGCAGTTTATATCAGTCCTACGAGCAGTACTTC
CASSLYQSYEQYF
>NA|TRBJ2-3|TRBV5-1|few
TGCGCCAGCACCTTTAATGGGCGGGATAGCACAGATACGCAGTATTTT
CASTFNGRDSTDTQYF
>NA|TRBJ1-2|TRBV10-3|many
TGTGCCATCAGTGACCGGGGTAACTATGGCTACACCTTC
CAISDRGNYGYTF